This T cell receptor (beta chain) was retrieved from a study of blood T cells in healthy people across ages. Findings and caveats of the study: No one knew whether donors had CMV, which possibly confounded expanded clonotype changes.

A minimum of 6 million PBMCs was isolated per sample. The total RNA that was extracted per sample amounted to at least 5 micrograms. With respect to this clonotype: Its target is not known.

A second PCR of roughly 7 to 11 cycles used a sample-barcoded 5' primer and a J-beta primer mix. TCRdb recomputed calls from the 5' RACE reads with MiXCR, one row per CDR3 protein. The table lists about 690,000 distinct CDR3 sequences, approximately 40% of them singletons. The sample was blood. The sequence derives from a man older than 75 in good health.

The CDR3 is CASSLDGRPNNEQFF. The CDR3 DNA is TGTGCCAGCAGCTTAGACGGCAGGCCAAACAATGAGCAGTTCTTC. This rearrangement joins TRBV7-2 to TRBJ2-1; no clear D. Between the trimmed V and J ends, which lost 1 base and 5 bases, there was a span of 12 bases. This CDR3 has 15 residues. CDR1 is SGHTA, CDR2 FQGNSA, per germline.